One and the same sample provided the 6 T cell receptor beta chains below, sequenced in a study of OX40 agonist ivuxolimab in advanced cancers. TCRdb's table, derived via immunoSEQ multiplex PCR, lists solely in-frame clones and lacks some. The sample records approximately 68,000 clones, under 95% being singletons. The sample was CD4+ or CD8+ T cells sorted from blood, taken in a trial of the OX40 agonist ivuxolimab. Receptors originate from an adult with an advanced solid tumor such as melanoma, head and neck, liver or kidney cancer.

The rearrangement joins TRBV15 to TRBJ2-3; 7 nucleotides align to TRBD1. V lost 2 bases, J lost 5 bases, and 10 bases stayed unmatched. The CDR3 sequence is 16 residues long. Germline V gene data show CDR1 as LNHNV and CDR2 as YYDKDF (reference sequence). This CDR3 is CATSRSKGAPEDTQYF. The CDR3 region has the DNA TGTGCCACCAGCAGATCTAAGGGGGCGCCTGAAGATACGCAGTATTTT.

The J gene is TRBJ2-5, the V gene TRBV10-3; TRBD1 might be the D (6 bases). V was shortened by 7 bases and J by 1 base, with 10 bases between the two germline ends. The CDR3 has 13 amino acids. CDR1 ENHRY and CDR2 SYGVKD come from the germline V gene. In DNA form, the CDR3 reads TGTGCCATCACCCAGGGGTTCCAAGAGACCCAGTACTTC. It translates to CAITQGFQETQYF.

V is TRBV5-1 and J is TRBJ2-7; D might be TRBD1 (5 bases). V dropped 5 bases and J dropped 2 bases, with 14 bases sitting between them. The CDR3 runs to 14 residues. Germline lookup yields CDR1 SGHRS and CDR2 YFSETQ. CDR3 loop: CASRSGQAAYEQYF. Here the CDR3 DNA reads TGCGCCAGCAGGAGTGGACAAGCTGCCTACGAGCAGTACTTC.

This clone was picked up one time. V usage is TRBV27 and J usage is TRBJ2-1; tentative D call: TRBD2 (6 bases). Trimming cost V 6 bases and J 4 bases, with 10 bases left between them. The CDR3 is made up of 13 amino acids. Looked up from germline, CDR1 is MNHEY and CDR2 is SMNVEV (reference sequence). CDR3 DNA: TGTGCCAGCAGGGCTAGCGCTTACAATGAGCAGTTCTTC. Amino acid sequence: CASRASAYNEQFF.

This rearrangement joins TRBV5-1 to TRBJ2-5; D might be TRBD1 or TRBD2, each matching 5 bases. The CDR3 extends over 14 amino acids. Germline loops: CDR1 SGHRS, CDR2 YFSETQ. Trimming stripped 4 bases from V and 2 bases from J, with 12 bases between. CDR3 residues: CASSPGTEQETQYF. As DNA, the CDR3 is TGCGCCAGCAGCCCCGGGACCGAACAAGAGACCCAGTACTTC.

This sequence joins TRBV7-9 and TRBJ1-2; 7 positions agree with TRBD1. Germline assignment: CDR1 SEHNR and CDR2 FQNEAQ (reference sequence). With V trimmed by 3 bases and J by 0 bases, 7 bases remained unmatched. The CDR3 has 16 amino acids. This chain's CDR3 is CASSLGPTGSNYGYTF. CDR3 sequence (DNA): TGTGCCAGCAGCTTGGGCCCGACAGGGTCTAACTATGGCTACACCTTC.